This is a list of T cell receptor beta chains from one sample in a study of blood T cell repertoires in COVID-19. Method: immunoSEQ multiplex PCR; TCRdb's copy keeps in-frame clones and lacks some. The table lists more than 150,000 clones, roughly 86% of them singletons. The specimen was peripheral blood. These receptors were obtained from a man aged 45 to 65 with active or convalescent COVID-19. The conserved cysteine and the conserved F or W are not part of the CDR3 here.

CDR3 protein: ASSYTRSGGRETQY
V gene: TRBV28
CDR3 length: 14

CDR3 protein: ASLGLSGDNEQF
V gene: TRBV19
CDR3 length: 12

CDR3 protein: AISESTSGTSTPTYEQY
V gene: TRBV10-3
CDR3 length: 17

CDR3 protein: ASSLDREAGYT
V gene: TRBV19
CDR3 length: 11

CDR3 protein: ASSLSPRYLAGGRNTQY
V gene: TRBV7-2
CDR3 length: 17

CDR3 protein: ASSQTGVNEKLF
V gene: TRBV6-5
CDR3 length: 12

CDR3 protein: ASSERPGGPGELF
V gene: TRBV6-5
CDR3 length: 13

CDR3 protein: ASAAAFSRDQPQH
V gene: TRBV2
CDR3 length: 13

CDR3 protein: ATSRDLGGFNGYT
V gene: TRBV15
CDR3 length: 13

CDR3 protein: ASSILREGGNEQF
V gene: TRBV19
CDR3 length: 13

CDR3 protein: ASSFLPQINEKLF
V gene: TRBV28
CDR3 length: 13

CDR3 protein: ASSLSRAPYGYT
V gene: TRBV27
CDR3 length: 12

CDR3 protein: AISGQGGVADGELF
V gene: TRBV10-3
CDR3 length: 14

CDR3 protein: ASSPAGAAYNEQF
V gene: TRBV7-2
CDR3 length: 13

CDR3 protein: ASSAKKGALNTEAF
V gene: TRBV6-1
CDR3 length: 14

CDR3 protein: ASSSWTSGKRYEQY
V gene: TRBV6-2/TRBV6-3
CDR3 length: 14

CDR3 protein: ASSPQGAHYGYT
V gene: TRBV28
CDR3 length: 12

CDR3 protein: ASSIGPSAETQY
V gene: TRBV19
CDR3 length: 12

CDR3 protein: ASSYSMTGMGAEAF
V gene: TRBV6-5
CDR3 length: 14

CDR3 protein: ASSFPVGGTTLSGANVLT
V gene: TRBV28
CDR3 length: 18

CDR3 protein: ASSQDPGGPNTEAF
V gene: TRBV3-1/TRBV3-2
CDR3 length: 14

CDR3 protein: ASSPGQGRREQY
V gene: TRBV19
CDR3 length: 12